This TCR beta chain was retrieved from a study of somatic mutations in cytotoxic T cells in rheumatoid arthritis. From germline, CDR1 is WSHSY and CDR2 SAAADI. V was shortened by 6 bases and J by 1 base, with 6 bases between the two germline ends. CDR3 length equals 12 residues. The table came from immunoSEQ multiplex PCR; TCRdb's copy has only in-frame clones and leaves some out. The data hold about 33,000 clones, with roughly four fifths observed a single time. The chain links TRBV10-2 to TRBJ1-1, with D unresolved. The clonotype comes from a man aged 40-50 years in good health. Material for sequencing was CD8+ T cells sorted from blood. The CDR3 DNA is TGCGCCAGCAGCGGGCCGAACACTGAAGCTTTCTTT. Translating it yields CASSGPNTEAFF.